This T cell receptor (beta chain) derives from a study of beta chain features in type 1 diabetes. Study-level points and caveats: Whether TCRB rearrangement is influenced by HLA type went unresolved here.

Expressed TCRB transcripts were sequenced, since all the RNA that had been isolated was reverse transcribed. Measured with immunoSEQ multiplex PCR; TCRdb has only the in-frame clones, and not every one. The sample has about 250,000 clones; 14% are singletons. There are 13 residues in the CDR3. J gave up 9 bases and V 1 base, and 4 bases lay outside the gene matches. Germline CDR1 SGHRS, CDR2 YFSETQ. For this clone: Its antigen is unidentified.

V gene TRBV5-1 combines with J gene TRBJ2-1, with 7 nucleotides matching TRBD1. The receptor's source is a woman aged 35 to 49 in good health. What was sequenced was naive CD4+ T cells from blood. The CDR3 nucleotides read TGCGCCAGCAGCTTGAACAGGGGCACTGAGCAGTTCTTC. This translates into CASSLNRGTEQFF.